Below, 10 T cell receptor beta chains from the same sample are listed, as sequenced in a study of monozygotic twins with inflammatory bowel disease. For each CDR3 protein, TCRdb gives one entry from its re-call of the 5' RACE reads, without DNA. The sample has under 150,000 distinct CDR3 sequences. The sequenced material came from blood. The receptors originated from a human donor with ulcerative colitis or Crohn's disease, or a healthy co-twin of an affected twin (not recorded which).

The CDR3: CSASDGTDTQYF. V gene TRBV20-1 combines with J gene TRBJ2-3. This CDR3 contains 12 residues. Germline CDR1 and CDR2: DFQATT and SNEGSKA (reference sequence).

The rearrangement links TRBV15 to TRBJ2-1; TCRdb's D call, TRBD1, is unchecked because there is no DNA. CDR1 is LNHNV, CDR2 YYDKDF, per germline (reference sequence). The CDR3 runs to 14 residues. CDR3: CATSRAGQGYEQFF.

This sequence joins TRBV25-1 and TRBJ2-1; absent DNA, TCRdb's TRBD1 call cannot be checked. Germline values: CDR1 MGHDK, CDR2 SYGVNS. The CDR3 consists of 13 residues. CDR3 residues: CASSENPGHREFF.

This chain links TRBV7-2 with TRBJ1-2. The CDR3 consists of 13 residues. Germline values: CDR1 SGHTA, CDR2 FQGNSA. CDR3 residues: CASSLVGYYGYTF.

The rearrangement joins TRBV5-1 to TRBJ2-2; TCRdb calls TRBD2, which cannot be checked without DNA. The CDR3 has 15 amino acids. Germline CDR1 reads SGHRS; CDR2 reads YFSETQ. CDR3 sequence reads: CASKGLLKNTGELFF.

J is TRBJ2-1 and V is TRBV12-3 or TRBV12-4; TCRdb calls TRBD1, which cannot be checked without DNA. The CDR3 totals 16 residues. CDR3 in amino acids: CASSLKGGSSYNEQFF.

This rearrangement joins TRBV7-6 to TRBJ2-3; no DNA is available, so the TRBD1 call from TCRdb remains unchecked. Germline-derived CDR1 and CDR2 are SGHVS and FNYEAQ. CDR3 length: 15 amino acids. The CDR3 spells CASSPTLGPLNAQYF.

The J gene is TRBJ2-1, the V gene TRBV29-1; TCRdb gives TRBD2 as the D gene, but with no DNA this cannot be confirmed. CDR3 length: 16 residues. Germline CDR1 is SQVTM and CDR2 is ANQGSEA. The CDR3 protein is CSVEGFRGAHYNEQFF.

The chain uses TRBV5-1 and TRBJ2-3; TCRdb selects TRBD1, and the lack of DNA leaves this call unchecked. The CDR3 totals 15 residues. The germline V gene encodes CDR1 SGHRS and CDR2 YFSETQ. CDR3: CASSSRDRGTDTQYF.

The J gene is TRBJ1-1, the V gene TRBV12-3 or TRBV12-4; the D call from TCRdb, TRBD1, cannot be confirmed without DNA. The CDR3 totals 16 residues. The chain's CDR3 is CASSLGRGRMNTEAFF.